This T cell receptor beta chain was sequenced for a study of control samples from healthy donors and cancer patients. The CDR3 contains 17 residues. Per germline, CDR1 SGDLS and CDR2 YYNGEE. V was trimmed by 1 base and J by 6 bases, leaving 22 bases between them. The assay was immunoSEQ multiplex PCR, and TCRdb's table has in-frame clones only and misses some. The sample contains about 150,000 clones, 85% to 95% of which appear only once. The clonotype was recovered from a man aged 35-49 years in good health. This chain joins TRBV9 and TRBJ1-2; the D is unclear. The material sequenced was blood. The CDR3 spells CASSVSQGPLNYDGYTF. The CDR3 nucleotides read TGTGCCAGCAGCGTATCCCAAGGCCCTCTTAACTATGATGGCTACACCTTC.